The source of this TCR beta chain is a study of early stage breast cancer tumors. Study information: About 80% of the 16 invasive tumors were ER+, PR+ and HER2-. Study results and caveats: Functional markers like CD4, CD8 and FOXP3 were missed in bulk sequencing. Compared with adjacent normal breast, tumors showed approximately 2.5-fold denser, more clonal T cells.

Profiling relied on immunoSEQ multiplex PCR, and the TCRdb table lists in-frame clones only, not all of them. This sample has tens of thousands of clones; 85% to 95% occur once, and the top ten carry more than 4%. In regard to this clone: Antigen unknown.

Germline V CDR1 and CDR2: SGDLS, YYNGEE. With 4 bases clipped from V and 3 bases from J, the junction kept 4 bases outside the gene matches. The CDR3 has 14 amino acids. This receptor was obtained from a person aged 70 to 85 with breast cancer. This rearrangement joins TRBV9 to TRBJ1-1; 9 bases are a match to TRBD1. The sample taken for sequencing was blood. DNA for the CDR3: TGTGCCAGCAGCCTCACAGGGGGCGACACTGAAGCTTTCTTT. This sequence encodes CASSLTGGDTEAFF.